These T cell receptor beta chains were read from a single sample in a study of cytomegalovirus exposure and HLA in healthy donors. Data came from immunoSEQ multiplex PCR; TCRdb stores just in-frame clones and leaves some out. The sample yields hundreds of thousands of clones, under 80% seen once. Source material: PBMCs. These receptors originate from a girl aged 2 to 9 in good health and CMV-seronegative. Each CDR3 is given with its conserved first and last residue. Part of the rows lack a size; the others show once, few, many or a class for expanded clones.

clone size: -; V gene: TRBV6-5; CDR3 length: 13; J gene: TRBJ2-2; CDR3 protein: CASRPDWSGELFF
clone size: -; V gene: TRBV2; CDR3 length: 13; J gene: TRBJ1-3; CDR3 protein: CATKTGGGNTIYF
clone size: once; V gene: TRBV9; CDR3 length: 13; J gene: TRBJ1-1; CDR3 protein: CASSAIRGAEAFF
clone size: -; V gene: TRBV5-6; CDR3 length: 14; J gene: TRBJ1-2; CDR3 protein: CASSLVPGIYGYTF
clone size: few; V gene: TRBV29-1; CDR3 length: 10; J gene: TRBJ1-2; CDR3 protein: CSVESYGYTF
clone size: -; V gene: TRBV11-2; CDR3 length: 13; J gene: TRBJ2-5; CDR3 protein: CASSWDSRETQYF
clone size: once; V gene: TRBV30; CDR3 length: 12; J gene: TRBJ2-1; CDR3 protein: CAWSVRYPGQFF
clone size: -; V gene: TRBV27; CDR3 length: 15; J gene: TRBJ1-2; CDR3 protein: CASSLSGTGTFGYTF
clone size: -; V gene: TRBV6-5; CDR3 length: 12; J gene: TRBJ1-2; CDR3 protein: CASSSSDSGYTF
clone size: -; V gene: TRBV5-1; CDR3 length: 14; J gene: TRBJ1-5; CDR3 protein: CASRETGGGQPQHF
clone size: -; V gene: TRBV6-5; CDR3 length: 15; J gene: TRBJ2-1; CDR3 protein: CASSGFGKVYNEQFF
clone size: once; V gene: TRBV30; CDR3 length: 14; J gene: TRBJ1-1; CDR3 protein: CAWSRDSLNTEAFF
clone size: -; V gene: TRBV7-9; CDR3 length: 15; J gene: TRBJ2-7; CDR3 protein: CASSYPPGDIYEQYF
clone size: -; V gene: TRBV2; CDR3 length: 13; J gene: TRBJ1-1; CDR3 protein: CASSADRNTEAFF
clone size: -; V gene: TRBV4-2; CDR3 length: 16; J gene: TRBJ1-1; CDR3 protein: CASSQDQGGVNTEAFF
clone size: -; V gene: TRBV2; CDR3 length: 16; J gene: TRBJ2-7; CDR3 protein: CASSAPGQGAAYEQYF
clone size: -; V gene: TRBV7-9; CDR3 length: 17; J gene: TRBJ2-3; CDR3 protein: CASSLAEVAGGADTQYF
clone size: -; V gene: TRBV27; CDR3 length: 16; J gene: TRBJ1-1; CDR3 protein: CASSRAQGLMNTEAFF
clone size: -; V gene: TRBV11-1; CDR3 length: 14; J gene: TRBJ1-2; CDR3 protein: CASSLEEAHYGYTF
clone size: -; V gene: TRBV10-3; CDR3 length: 15; J gene: TRBJ2-7; CDR3 protein: CAISERTAESYEQYF
clone size: -; V gene: TRBV9; CDR3 length: 15; J gene: TRBJ1-5; CDR3 protein: CASSVAGGSDQPQHF
clone size: -; V gene: TRBV4-1; CDR3 length: 16; J gene: TRBJ1-1; CDR3 protein: CASSPHRGRMNTEAFF
clone size: few; V gene: TRBV29-1; CDR3 length: 13; J gene: TRBJ1-1; CDR3 protein: CSVKWGGHTEAFF
clone size: -; V gene: TRBV5-5; CDR3 length: 14; J gene: TRBJ2-7; CDR3 protein: CASSPQGGVGEQYF
clone size: -; V gene: TRBV6-5; CDR3 length: 15; J gene: TRBJ2-7; CDR3 protein: CASSYWVAGSYEQYF
clone size: -; V gene: TRBV6-6; CDR3 length: 13; J gene: TRBJ2-5; CDR3 protein: CASSYSGGSAQYF
clone size: -; V gene: TRBV4-1; CDR3 length: 17; J gene: TRBJ2-3; CDR3 protein: CASSPLTRGASTDTQYF
clone size: -; V gene: TRBV5-6; CDR3 length: 15; J gene: TRBJ1-4; CDR3 protein: CASSLGGQHNEKLFF
clone size: -; V gene: TRBV27; CDR3 length: 14; J gene: TRBJ2-7; CDR3 protein: CASSFQGRGSEQYF
clone size: -; V gene: TRBV10-3; CDR3 length: 11; J gene: TRBJ2-7; CDR3 protein: CAIGQAYEQYF
clone size: -; V gene: TRBV10-3; CDR3 length: 12; J gene: TRBJ2-3; CDR3 protein: CAIGQQGSAQYF
clone size: -; V gene: TRBV5-1; CDR3 length: 17; J gene: TRBJ2-3; CDR3 protein: CASSLTLAGGSTDTQYF
clone size: -; V gene: TRBV5-1; CDR3 length: 16; J gene: TRBJ1-2; CDR3 protein: CASSLLGQGEGNGYTF